This T cell receptor (beta chain) was retrieved from a study of blood T cell repertoires in COVID-19. Whole-study context: The United States, Italy and Spain were the sources of the acute and convalescent COVID-19 samples.

Per the study methods: Amplification from reference gene primers served as the basis for estimated nucleated cell counts. Clones were sequenced by immunoSEQ multiplex PCR, and TCRdb holds only the in-frame ones, with some missing. V and J calls and clone size follow that table, whereas D and trimming were derived from the DNA. The repertoire holds about 160,000 clones, with around 82% as singletons. The CDR3 totals 14 residues. V shed 5 bases and J shed 9 bases, with 19 bases lying between them. The germline V gene encodes CDR1 SEHNR and CDR2 FQNEAQ (reference sequence). Seattle enrolled patients during active infection and tracked them longitudinally.

This clonotype was obtained from a woman aged 40 to 50 with COVID-19, enrolled during active disease. The sample consisted of peripheral blood. The chain combines TRBV7-9 with TRBJ1-1, with D uncertain. CDR3 DNA sequence: TGTGCCAGCAGCCCCGGCATGAGAGGTGAGAAAGCTTTCTTT. Translated: CASSPGMRGEKAFF.